Listed below are T cell receptor beta chains from one sample, sequenced in a study of cytomegalovirus exposure and HLA in healthy donors. Clones were sequenced by immunoSEQ multiplex PCR, and TCRdb holds only the in-frame ones, with some missing. The sample contains around 80,000 clones, about three quarters of which appear only once. The sequencing sample was made of PBMCs. Receptor source: a man in his forties in good health and CMV-seronegative. CDR3s include the opening cysteine and the closing phenylalanine or tryptophan.

v_gene,j_gene,CDR3aa
TRBV28,TRBJ1-3,CASRGDRPNSGNTIYF
TRBV6-1,TRBJ2-4,CASSGGVVNIQYF
TRBV18,TRBJ1-2,CASSPPPNFGRTNYGYTF
TRBV11-2,TRBJ2-1,CASSEDLREQFF
TRBV9,TRBJ2-1,CASSTHGASGDVAYNEQFF
TRBV29-1,TRBJ2-1,CSVESGVRYNEQFF
TRBV10-3,TRBJ1-2,CAISTGQTYGYTF
TRBV11-1,TRBJ2-7,CASSLGGAGRPYEQYF
TRBV9,TRBJ2-5,CASSVEGDAGYQETQYF
TRBV9,TRBJ2-2,CAGGTGTGELFF
TRBV19,TRBJ1-5,CASSGTRLTSNQPQHF
TRBV7-6,TRBJ2-7,CASSISRGSEQYF
TRBV29-1,TRBJ2-5,CSVAVGLQETQYF
TRBV5-5,TRBJ2-2,CASSFSRTGELFF
TRBV9,TRBJ2-1,CASSVAGSRDNEQFF
TRBV14,TRBJ2-7,CASSGDRDYEQYF